What follows is one T cell receptor (beta chain) and its context. The antigen remains unidentified. The CDR3 runs to 14 residues. From germline, CDR1 is SGHRS and CDR2 YFSETQ. V was pared by 0 bases and J by 2 bases, with 9 bases between. This sample is part of a study of OX40 agonist ivuxolimab in advanced cancers. Findings of the study overall: Several nonresponders also turned out to have low normalized T-cell clonal expansion. With doses of 0.1-3.0 mg/kg, partial responders showed among the lowest clonal expansion.

Here immunoSEQ multiplex PCR was the method, and the copy in TCRdb shows in-frame clones only, minus some. This sample has around 56,000 clones, with about 89% found just once. This chain connects TRBV5-1 to TRBJ2-7, with D tentatively TRBD2 (6 bases). The clonotype comes from an adult with an advanced solid tumor such as melanoma, head and neck, liver or kidney cancer. Sequences were derived from CD4+ or CD8+ T cells sorted from blood, sampled in a trial of the OX40 agonist ivuxolimab. The CDR3 reads CASSLGGGTYEQYF. CDR3 coding DNA: TGCGCCAGCAGCTTGGGAGGCGGGACCTACGAGCAGTACTTC.